This T cell receptor beta chain was found in a study of blood T cell repertoires in COVID-19. Study summary: Both acute and convalescent COVID-19 samples were obtained from the United States, Italy and Spain. Nucleic acid was either cDNA or gDNA, and it came from T cells, B-cell-depleted T cells, or PBMCs.

The V end was cut by 3 bases, the J end by 3 bases, with 18 bases between. There are 16 residues in the CDR3. The germline gives CDR1 LGHNA, CDR2 YSLEER. In the authors' methods: By means of reference gene primer amplification, nucleated cell counts were estimated. Libraries were prepared by immunoSEQ multiplex PCR; TCRdb keeps only in-frame clonotypes and omits some of them. V and J calls and clone size are as listed in that table; D and trimming were resolved from the DNA. This table has roughly 180,000 clones, about 85% appearing once. The chain is built from TRBV4-3 and TRBJ2-7; TRBD1 is a possible D gene (6 bases). The clonotype was recovered from a man between 60 and 75 years old who had recovered from COVID-19. The source material was peripheral blood. In nucleotides, the CDR3 is TGCGCCAGCAGCCAGAACCCACAGGGAGCCCTCTACGAGCAGTACTTC. This encodes CASSQNPQGALYEQYF.